This T cell receptor (beta chain) was identified in a study of blood T cells in healthy people across ages. General observations from the study: Compared with aged donors, long-lived donors showed fewer expanded clones, suggesting selection. Bulk PBMC profiling left naive and antigen-experienced comparisons inconclusive.

Primed by a sample-barcoded 5' primer and a J-beta primer mix, a second PCR proceeded for about 7 to 12 cycles. Each cDNA molecule, via a template-switch adaptor with 12 random nucleotides, was tagged. Each CDR3 protein gets one entry after TCRdb re-called the 5' RACE reads with MiXCR. The sample records about 940,000 distinct CDR3 sequences, under 50% being singletons. Notes on this clonotype: Its antigen is currently unknown.

Per the germline V gene, CDR1 is LGHNA and CDR2 is YSLEER. J was trimmed by 3 bases and V by 0 bases; bases with no gene match: 6. CDR3 size: 19 residues. Isolated PBMCs totaled at least 7 million in each sample. The V call is TRBV4-3, the J call TRBJ2-6, with 12 bases identical to TRBD2. Input material: blood. The origin of this receptor is a man aged 25-45 years in good health. CDR3 nucleotide sequence: TGCGCCAGCAGCCAAGAAACTAGCGGGGGGATAGGTGGGGCCAACGTCCTGACTTTC. This gives the protein CASSQETSGGIGGANVLTF.